The next 28 T cell receptor beta chains were all read from a single sample in a study of cytotoxic CD8 clonotypes in ibrutinib-treated CLL. Produced via immunoSEQ multiplex PCR; TCRdb's table is partial and in-frame only. The sample lists some 200,000 clones; about four fifths were seen once. Sequencing was performed on PBMCs, taken after 12 months of ibrutinib treatment. These receptors were collected from a human donor with chronic lymphocytic leukemia.

This chain joins TRBV25-1 and TRBJ2-1; 7 bases fit TRBD2. Losses at the gene ends were 3 bases for V and 7 bases for J; bases not matched to a gene: 6. CDR3 length equals 14 residues. In germline, CDR1 is MGHDK, CDR2 SYGVNS. The CDR3 reads CASSEVGTINEQFF. CDR3 DNA sequence: TGTGCCAGCAGTGAGGTGGGGACTATAAATGAGCAGTTCTTC.

The chain combines TRBV7-8 with TRBJ2-7, with D maybe TRBD1 (5 bases). From germline, CDR1 is SGHVS and CDR2 FQNEAQ. V was shortened by 1 base and J by 0 bases, with 10 bases between the two germline ends. CDR3 length: 15 residues. In DNA form, the CDR3 reads TGTGCCAGCAGCTTAGGGTCAGGGCCCTCCTACGAGCAGTACTTC. It encodes CASSLGSGPSYEQYF.

The rearrangement links TRBV6-5 to TRBJ2-1, with D tentatively TRBD2 (6 bases). The V end lost 0 bases, the J end lost 10 bases, and 16 bases lay between the germline ends. The CDR3 sequence is 15 residues long. Germline CDR1 MNHEY, CDR2 SVGAGI. The CDR3 is CASSYSTLAVREQFF. The DNA for the CDR3 is TGTGCCAGCAGTTACTCGACACTAGCTGTGAGGGAGCAGTTCTTC.

CDR3 in amino acids: CASSIHWTGANYGYTF. In DNA, the CDR3 is TGTGCCAGTAGTATCCACTGGACAGGAGCTAACTATGGCTACACCTTC. The rearrangement uses TRBV19 and TRBJ1-2; 7 bases agree with TRBD1. V lost 3 bases, J lost 0 bases, and 7 bases stayed unmatched. Germline loops: CDR1 LNHDA, CDR2 SQIVND (reference sequence). The CDR3 is 16 residues long.

The genes are TRBV4-1 and TRBJ2-1; TRBD2 matches at 7 bases. The CDR3 covers 15 residues. Trimming took 1 base from V and 3 from J; bases not matched to a gene: 3. Germline CDR1 and CDR2: MGHRA and YSYEKL. CDR3 residues: CASSQVAGGYNEQFF. In nucleotides, the CDR3 is TGCGCCAGCAGCCAAGTAGCGGGTGGCTACAATGAGCAGTTCTTC.

The chain combines TRBV6-5 with TRBJ2-7; 7 positions agree with TRBD1. Trimming at V came to 4 bases and at J to 2 bases, leaving 5 bases not matched to a gene. CDR1 is MNHEY, CDR2 SVGAGI, per germline. This CDR3 region has 14 residues. DNA of the CDR3: TGTGCCAGCAGTTTGACAGGGCTGACCTACGAGCAGTACTTC. Translating gives CASSLTGLTYEQYF.

J is TRBJ1-1 and V is TRBV6-6; TRBD1 aligns across 11 bases. V lost 6 bases and J lost 4; bases outside the gene matches: 10. Germline CDR1 and CDR2: MNHNY and SVGAGI (reference sequence). The CDR3 has 16 amino acids. The CDR3: CASSLLPGTGGTEAFF. The CDR3, as DNA: TGTGCCAGCAGCCTACTTCCCGGGACAGGGGGCACTGAAGCTTTCTTT.

This clone has only one observation. The chain carries TRBV28 and TRBJ2-7, with a possible D match to TRBD1 (5 bases). The CDR3 spans 16 residues. The V gene's germline CDR1 is MDHEN and CDR2 SYDVKM. V gave up 8 bases and J gave up 0 bases, with 20 bases separating them. As DNA, the CDR3 is TGTGCCAGCTCCCCGACTCTGACGACAGTCTCCTACGAGCAGTACTTC. Amino acids: CASSPTLTTVSYEQYF.

This clone appeared once. This rearrangement joins TRBV19 to TRBJ2-2; D not certain. CDR1 and CDR2 from the germline V gene are LNHDA and SQIVND (reference sequence). This CDR3 region has 13 residues. V gave up 0 bases and J gave up 8 bases, with 7 bases separating them. This CDR3 reads CASSIDRSGELFF. CDR3 nucleotide sequence: TGTGCCAGTAGTATAGATCGGTCAGGGGAGCTGTTTTTT.

This chain links TRBV5-1 with TRBJ2-1, with no clear D. Germline V lookup: CDR1 SGHRS, CDR2 YFSETQ. V was cut by 1 base and J by 8 bases, with 4 bases left in between. This CDR3 contains 11 residues. The CDR3 region is CASSLTYEQFF. CDR3 DNA sequence: TGCGCCAGCAGCTTGACTTATGAGCAGTTCTTC.

The chain joins TRBV5-1 to TRBJ1-2; no clear D. Germline V gene sequence: CDR1 SGHRS, CDR2 YFSETQ. Trimming shortened V by 1 base and J by 5 bases, and 12 bases separated the two germline ends. The CDR3 loop spans 14 amino acids. CDR3 sequence reads: CASSLLGGEYGYTF. The CDR3 DNA follows: TGCGCCAGCAGCTTGTTAGGCGGGGAATATGGCTACACCTTC.

V and J are TRBV7-9 and TRBJ2-7; maybe TRBD2 (6 bases). The CDR3 covers 14 residues. CDR1 and CDR2 (germline): SEHNR, FQNEAQ (reference sequence). V lost 5 bases and J 11 bases, leaving 22 bases between the germline ends. CDR3 amino acids: CASSNSGAPNVEYF. DNA of the CDR3: TGTGCCAGCAGCAATAGCGGAGCCCCCAATGTGGAGTACTTC.

This clone occurred a few times. V and J are TRBV5-6 and TRBJ1-6, with TRBD1 matching over 7 bases. Trimming at V came to 3 bases and at J to 6 bases, leaving 12 bases not matched to a gene. Germline V gives CDR1 SGHDT, CDR2 YYEEEE. The CDR3 spans 17 residues. CDR3 sequence reads: CASSYLGQAGGNSPLHF. CDR3 DNA: TGTGCCAGCAGCTACCTAGGACAGGCCGGCGGTAATTCACCCCTCCACTTT.

This rearrangement joins TRBV18 to TRBJ2-5, with D tentatively TRBD2 (6 bases). Trimming cost V 2 bases and J 4 bases, with 17 bases left between them. The CDR3 has 16 amino acids. Germline V gene data show CDR1 as KGHSH and CDR2 as LQKENI. CDR3 region: CASSPTHGSLRETQYF. The CDR3 DNA follows: TGTGCCAGCTCACCAACTCACGGGAGTTTAAGAGAGACCCAGTACTTC.

CDR3 DNA: TGTGCCAGCAGCCCCCTCCAAGAGACCCAGTACTTC. This codes for CASSPLQETQYF. This chain joins TRBV5-6 and TRBJ2-5, with D unresolved. This CDR3 contains 12 residues. The V end lost 4 bases, the J end lost 1 base, and 5 bases lay between the germline ends. CDR1 and CDR2 (germline): SGHDT, YYEEEE. Filled out from reference TRBV5-6 and TRBJ2-5, the complete variable domain reads DAGVTQSPTHLIKTRGQQVTLRCSPKSGHDTVSWYQQALGQGPQFIFQYYEEEERQRGNFPDRFSGHQFPNYSSELNVNALLLGDSALYLCASSPLQETQYFGPGTRLLVL.

This chain uses TRBV2 with TRBJ2-7; 12 positions agree with TRBD2. The V gene end was trimmed by 4 bases and the J gene end by 5 bases; junction bases not matched to a gene: 9. In germline, CDR1 is SNHLY, CDR2 FYNNEI. The CDR3 length is 16 residues. The CDR3 coding sequence is TGTGCCAGCAGTGGGATAGAGACTAGCGGGAGCCACGAGCAGTACTTC. Protein: CASSGIETSGSHEQYF.

The chain couples TRBV7-2 to TRBJ2-7, with D tentatively TRBD1 or TRBD2 (6 bases each). The CDR3 totals 15 residues. Trimming shortened V by 5 bases and J by 2 bases, and 16 bases separated the two germline ends. The V gene's germline CDR1 is SGHTA and CDR2 FQGNSA. CDR3 bases: TGTGCCAGCAGCGCCCTAGGGGGGTTAACCTACGAGCAGTACTTC. Translating it yields CASSALGGLTYEQYF. Looking up the rest from reference TRBV7-2 and TRBJ2-7 gives the full variable domain: GAGVSQSPSNKVTEKGKDVELRCDPISGHTALYWYRQSLGQGLEFLIYFQGNSAPDKSGLPSDRFSAERTGGSVSTLTIQRTQQEDSAVYLCASSALGGLTYEQYFGPGTRLTVT.

This chain links TRBV4-2 with TRBJ1-1; 11 bases line up with TRBD1. V lost 0 bases to trimming and J lost 5 bases; unmatched junction nucleotides: 11. The germline gives CDR1 LGHNA, CDR2 YNFKEQ. The CDR3 has 18 amino acids. CDR3 nucleotides: TGTGCCAGCAGCCAAGATACGGGGACAGGGGGATGGAGAACTGAAGCTTTCTTT. Translation gives CASSQDTGTGGWRTEAFF.

The J gene is TRBJ1-3, the V gene TRBV4-1; no clear D gene. Germline V gives CDR1 MGHRA, CDR2 YSYEKL. Trimming stripped 0 bases from V and 2 bases from J, with 8 bases between. The CDR3 runs to 15 residues. The CDR3 DNA sequence: TGCGCCAGCAGCCAAGAAGGCTTTACTGGAAACACCATATATTTT. The encoded protein is CASSQEGFTGNTIYF.

The CDR3 region has the DNA TGTGCCAGCAGTGAGACAAGGACTAGCGGGAGTCGGACAGATACGCAGTATTTT. Amino acid sequence: CASSETRTSGSRTDTQYF. The chain is built from TRBV6-1 and TRBJ2-3, with 13 bases that match TRBD2. The CDR3 totals 18 residues. Germline V gene data show CDR1 as MNHNS and CDR2 as SASEGT. Germline trimming cut 3 bases from V and 3 bases from J; bases unmatched to any gene: 9.

In this sample, this clone turned up a few times. The rearrangement joins TRBV18 to TRBJ2-3; 8 positions agree with TRBD1. The CDR3 consists of 14 residues. With 3 bases clipped from V and 6 bases from J, the junction kept 5 bases outside the gene matches. Per germline, CDR1 KGHSH and CDR2 LQKENI. Here the CDR3 reads CASSPGQVGDTQYF. CDR3 nucleotide sequence: TGTGCCAGCTCACCGGGACAGGTTGGGGATACGCAGTATTTT.

Only one count was recorded for this clone. The chain uses TRBV5-4 and TRBJ2-7; 7 bases are shared with TRBD2. The CDR3 is 15 amino acids. CDR1 is SGHNT and CDR2 is YYREEE in the germline V gene (reference sequence). The V and J ends lost 4 bases and 7 bases, in that order; junction bases with no gene match: 14. The CDR3 region is CASSTQQAGFGEQYF. DNA of the CDR3: TGTGCCAGCAGCACACAACAAGCGGGGTTCGGGGAGCAGTACTTC.

V gene TRBV28 combines with J gene TRBJ2-7; the D is unclear. The V gene's germline CDR1 is MDHEN and CDR2 SYDVKM. Trimming left V 5 bases short and J 2 bases short, with 16 bases between. This CDR3 has 15 amino acids. CDR3 sequence reads: CASSHAQYWTYEQYF. DNA of the CDR3: TGTGCCAGCAGTCACGCCCAGTACTGGACCTACGAGCAGTACTTC.

The chain joins TRBV7-9 to TRBJ2-1; 12 nucleotides line up with TRBD2. This CDR3 is 15 amino acids long. J was trimmed by 4 bases and V by 5 bases; bases with no gene match: 3. Germline CDR1 reads SEHNR; CDR2 reads FQNEAQ (reference sequence). The CDR3 nucleotides read TGTGCCAGCAGCGCTACTAGCGGGAGGTACAATGAGCAGTTCTTC. Protein sequence: CASSATSGRYNEQFF.

The V gene is TRBV27, the J gene TRBJ1-2; D perhaps matches TRBD1 (5 bases). CDR3 length: 12 amino acids. CDR1 is MNHEY, CDR2 SMNVEV, per germline (reference sequence). V was pared by 5 bases and J by 6 bases, with 10 bases between. CDR3 amino acids: CASSPLGDGYTF. CDR3 bases: TGTGCCAGCAGTCCTCTGGGGGATGGCTACACCTTC.

The chain has TRBV6-1 and TRBJ2-4; weak D call: TRBD2 (6 bases). Germline V lookup: CDR1 MNHNS, CDR2 SASEGT. V lost 4 bases to trimming and J lost 8 bases, with 12 bases between them. The CDR3 has 13 amino acids. The CDR3 region is CASSVGGSDIQYF. In DNA form, the CDR3 reads TGTGCCAGCAGTGTCGGGGGATCGGACATTCAGTACTTC.

The chain joins TRBV27 to TRBJ2-1, with D possibly TRBD2 on 5 matching bases. Trimming stripped 4 bases from V and 9 bases from J, with 16 bases between. Germline V lookup: CDR1 MNHEY, CDR2 SMNVEV (reference sequence). This CDR3 region has 14 residues. For the CDR3, the DNA is TGTGCCAGCAGTTCTGCTGGAGGAATAAGTGAGCAGTTCTTC. Its protein is CASSSAGGISEQFF.

The rearrangement joins TRBV6-6 to TRBJ2-7; D unresolved. Germline lookup yields CDR1 MNHNY and CDR2 SVGAGI (reference sequence). Trimming stripped 5 bases from V and 5 bases from J, with 7 bases between. This CDR3 region has 11 residues. This chain's CDR3 is CASSLFNEQYF. The CDR3 nucleotides are TGTGCCAGCAGTCTCTTCAACGAGCAGTACTTC.